The rows below give T cell receptor beta chains drawn from one sample of a study of cytomegalovirus exposure and HLA in healthy donors. Assay: immunoSEQ multiplex PCR; the TCRdb copy retains only in-frame clones and omits some. The data contain around 150,000 clones, roughly three quarters of them singletons. The specimen was PBMCs. Receptors originate from a middle-aged man in good health and CMV-seropositive. Both conserved end residues are part of each CDR3. D genes are given only for firm matches. Clone size is stated in some rows and not others, as once, few, many or a class when expanded.

NA,TRBJ1-1,NA,TRBV4-3,CASSPTGLNTEAFF,TGCGCCAGCAGCCCGACGGGGTTGAACACTGAAGCTTTCTTT
NA,TRBJ2-3,NA,TRBV6-6,CASSLPRGEGDTQYF,TGTGCCAGCAGCCTACCCCGTGGCGAGGGAGATACGCAGTATTTT
NA,TRBJ1-2,TRBD1,TRBV28,CASRPTGCGYTF,TGTGCCAGCAGACCGACAGGGTGCGGCTACACCTTC
NA,TRBJ2-5,NA,TRBV7-2,CASSTFSPSETQYF,TGTGCCAGCAGCACTTTTTCCCCGTCCGAGACCCAGTACTTC
few,TRBJ1-2,TRBD1,TRBV29-1,CSVEDLQQGSLGGYTF,TGCAGCGTTGAAGATCTCCAACAGGGGTCCTTGGGAGGCTACACCTTC
few,TRBJ2-7,TRBD1,TRBV19,CASGQGREQYF,TGTGCCTCGGGACAGGGACGCGAGCAGTACTTC
once,TRBJ1-3,NA,TRBV5-1,CASSLGASAGSGNTIYF,TGCGCCAGCAGCTTGGGCGCCAGTGCGGGATCTGGAAACACCATATATTTT
once,TRBJ2-2,NA,TRBV15,CATRRGRAGPNTGELFF,TGTGCCACCAGAAGGGGCAGGGCCGGGCCGAACACCGGGGAGCTGTTTTTT
NA,TRBJ2-7,TRBD1,TRBV11-2,CASSSTGGSYEQYF,TGTGCCAGCAGCTCCACAGGGGGCTCCTACGAGCAGTACTTC
NA,TRBJ2-5,NA,TRBV23-1,CASSPYRTAHGTQYF,TGCGCCAGCAGTCCCTACCGGACAGCACACGGGACCCAGTACTTC
NA,TRBJ1-6,NA,TRBV4-1,CASSQGTGPNSPLHF,TGCGCCAGCAGCCAAGGAACAGGGCCTAATTCACCCCTCCACTTT
NA,TRBJ2-5,NA,TRBV7-2,CASSSGGGSLGGTQYF,TGTGCCAGCAGCTCCGGGGGTGGTTCTCTCGGCGGGACCCAGTACTTC
NA,TRBJ2-2,NA,TRBV7-7,CASSREIGELFF,TGTGCTAGCAGCCGAGAGATCGGGGAGCTGTTTTTT
NA,TRBJ1-1,TRBD1,TRBV15,CATSRATGGAGTEAFF,TGTGCCACCAGCAGGGCTACAGGGGGCGCGGGCACTGAAGCTTTCTTT
once,TRBJ2-3,NA,TRBV7-9,CASSWTVLDTQYF,TGTGCCAGCAGCTGGACAGTGTTAGATACGCAGTATTTT
NA,TRBJ2-7,NA,TRBV7-9,CASSHGYEQYF,TGTGCCAGCTCTCACGGCTACGAGCAGTACTTC
NA,TRBJ1-1,TRBD1,TRBV5-4,CASSLEGTANTEAFF,TGTGCCAGCAGCTTGGAAGGGACAGCGAACACTGAAGCTTTCTTT
NA,TRBJ1-5,NA,TRBV5-1,CASSSTGLSNQPQHF,TGCGCCAGCAGCTCCACAGGTCTAAGCAATCAGCCCCAGCATTTT
NA,TRBJ1-3,NA,TRBV5-4,CASSLEGISGNTIYF,TGTGCCAGCAGCTTGGAGGGGATCTCTGGAAACACCATATATTTT